This passage covers 12 T cell receptor beta chains from one sample sequenced in a study of blood T cell repertoires in COVID-19 (dated by TCRdb to 2018 to 2020). Library preparation employed the immunoSEQ multiplex PCR assay. Held by TCRdb, this immuneACCESS table contains in-frame sequences only and omits some clones. Under half of the omission traces to an unresolved V gene where checked; the cause of the rest is unknown. The sample contains 120,000 or so clones, around 89% of them found a single time. The ten largest clonotypes hold about 7.3% of the sample. Sequenced: peripheral blood. These receptors originate from a man aged 50 to 60 with acute or convalescent COVID-19.

The CDR3 loop reads CSVEDRVLFNEQFF. The DNA of the CDR3 is TGCAGCGTTGAAGATCGGGTCCTTTTCAATGAGCAGTTCTTC. The rearrangement joins TRBV29-1 to TRBJ2-1; unclear D gene. Germline V gene lookup returns CDR1 SQVTM and CDR2 ANQGSEA. The CDR3 is made up of 14 amino acids. V gave up 0 bases and J gave up 6 bases, with 12 bases separating them.

The rearrangement joins TRBV6-5 to TRBJ1-1, with a tentative D call TRBD1 (5 bases). The V and J ends lost 4 bases and 5 bases respectively, with 11 bases between them. The germline V gene encodes CDR1 MNHEY and CDR2 SVGAGI. This CDR3 region has 13 residues. This CDR3 reads CASSSGRGTEAFF. CDR3 DNA sequence: TGTGCCAGCAGTTCAGGGCGAGGTACTGAAGCTTTCTTT.

This clone occurred once. The chain uses TRBV7-8 and TRBJ1-1; 7 positions agree with TRBD1. Germline assignment: CDR1 SGHVS and CDR2 FQNEAQ. The CDR3 is made up of 14 amino acids. Trimming at V came to 1 base and at J to 4 bases, leaving 3 bases not matched to a gene. The CDR3 nucleotides are TGTGCCAGCAGCTTAGGACAGGGATCCACTGAAGCTTTCTTT. Residues: CASSLGQGSTEAFF.

V is TRBV19 and J is TRBJ1-2, with 8 nucleotides matching TRBD1. J was trimmed by 8 bases and V by 6 bases; bases with no gene match: 8. Germline V gene lookup returns CDR1 LNHDA and CDR2 SQIVND (reference sequence). The CDR3 has 13 amino acids. CDR3 sequence (DNA): TGTGCCAGTAGGTCCGACAGGGGTATGGGCTACACCTTC. It translates to CASRSDRGMGYTF.

The chain uses TRBV5-1 and TRBJ2-3; TRBD2 is a possible D gene (5 bases). The CDR3 spans 15 residues. Trimming removed 4 bases at V and 1 base at J, with 13 bases between. Germline CDR1 SGHRS, CDR2 YFSETQ. The CDR3, as DNA: TGCGCCAGCAGCCCCAAAGCGGCTCGCACAGATACGCAGTATTTT. It specifies CASSPKAARTDTQYF. The variable domain in full, with the rest retrieved from reference TRBV5-1 and TRBJ2-3, is KAGVTQTPRYLIKTRGQQVTLSCSPISGHRSVSWYQQTPGQGLQFLFEYFSETQRNKGNFPGRFSGRQFSNSRSEMNVSTLELGDSALYLCASSPKAARTDTQYFGPGTRLTVL.

As DNA, the CDR3 is TGTGCCAGCGGTGAAGGTCAGGGGTTGGGGGCTTTCTTT. Its protein is CASGEGQGLGAFF. The chain combines TRBV28 with TRBJ1-1; D possibly corresponds to TRBD1 (6 bases). Trimming removed 8 bases at V and 11 bases at J, with 21 bases between. The CDR3 consists of 13 residues. Germline CDR1 MDHEN, CDR2 SYDVKM.

This clone was seen just once. The chain is built from TRBV18 and TRBJ1-1; TRBD1 is a possible D gene (6 bases). CDR1 is KGHSH and CDR2 is LQKENI in the germline V gene. This CDR3 has 16 residues. V lost 4 bases and J lost 3, with 18 bases in between. CDR3 residues: CASSLRSRGRDTEAFF. CDR3 DNA sequence: TGTGCCAGCTCACTTCGGTCCAGGGGACGGGACACTGAAGCTTTCTTT. The full variable domain, rest sourced from reference TRBV18 and TRBJ1-1, is NAGVMQNPRHLVRRRGQEARLRCSPMKGHSHVYWYRQLPEEGLKFMVYLQKENIIDESGMPKERFSAEFPKEGPSILRIQQVVRGDSAAYFCASSLRSRGRDTEAFFGQGTRLTVV.

The rearrangement links TRBV5-1 to TRBJ1-3; tentative D call: TRBD1 (5 bases). The V end lost 0 bases, the J end lost 0 bases, and 7 bases lay between the germline ends. From germline, CDR1 is SGHRS and CDR2 YFSETQ. The CDR3 is made up of 15 amino acids. The CDR3 DNA is TGCGCCAGCAGCTTGGGCAGGGCCTCTGGAAACACCATATATTTT. It translates to CASSLGRASGNTIYF.

The chain couples TRBV19 to TRBJ2-2; the D gene is possibly TRBD2 (6 bases). This CDR3 has 13 residues. V lost 5 bases to trimming and J lost 9 bases, with 13 bases between them. Looked up from germline, CDR1 is LNHDA and CDR2 is SQIVND (reference sequence). The CDR3 DNA sequence: TGTGCCAGTAGTCGACTAGAATGGCGGGAGCTGTTTTTT. It codes for CASSRLEWRELFF.

The chain has TRBV21-1 and TRBJ2-7; the DNA was not compared with TRBD2, the D call given in the table. TRBV21-1 is labeled a pseudogene. The CDR3 totals 19 residues. CDR3 in amino acids: CASSNGKRAGEGSSYEQYF. Written as DNA, the CDR3 is TGTGCCAGCAGCAATGGTAAAAGGGCAGGCGAGGGTTCTTCCTACGAGCAGTACTTC.

V usage is TRBV7-9 and J usage is TRBJ2-3; D gene unclear. V was shortened by 5 bases and J by 0 bases, with 6 bases between the two germline ends. Germline V gene lookup returns CDR1 SEHNR and CDR2 FQNEAQ (reference sequence). The CDR3 length is 13 residues. The CDR3 here is CASSEASTDTQYF. CDR3 bases: TGTGCCAGCAGCGAAGCTAGCACAGATACGCAGTATTTT.

This sequence joins TRBV19 and TRBJ2-3, with TRBD1 identical over 9 bases. J gave up 6 bases and V 3 bases, and 19 bases lay outside the gene matches. This CDR3 comprises 19 residues. Germline V lookup: CDR1 LNHDA, CDR2 SQIVND (reference sequence). The CDR3 is CASSIPPPGQGGGRDTQYF. CDR3 nucleotide sequence: TGTGCCAGTAGTATCCCCCCCCCGGGACAGGGCGGGGGCCGGGATACGCAGTATTTT.